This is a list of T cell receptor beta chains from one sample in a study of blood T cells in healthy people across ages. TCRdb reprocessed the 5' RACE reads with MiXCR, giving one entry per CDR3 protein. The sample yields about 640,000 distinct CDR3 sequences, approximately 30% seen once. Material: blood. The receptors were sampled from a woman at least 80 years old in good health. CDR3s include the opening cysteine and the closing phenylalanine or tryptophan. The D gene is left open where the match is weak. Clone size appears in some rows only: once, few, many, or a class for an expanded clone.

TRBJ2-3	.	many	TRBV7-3	TGTGCCAGCAGTTCACGTCTAGCTGATAGCACAGATACGCAGTATTTT	CASSSRLADSTDTQYF
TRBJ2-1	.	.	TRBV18	TGTGCCAGCTCACCACTGCGGGATTCTGAGCAGTTCTTC	CASSPLRDSEQFF
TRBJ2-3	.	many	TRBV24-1	TGTGCCACCAGTGATACTAGCACTAGCACAGATACGCAGTATTTT	CATSDTSTSTDTQYF
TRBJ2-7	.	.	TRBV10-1	TGCGCCAGCTCCATGACCGGGGTCCACGAGCAGTACTTC	CASSMTGVHEQYF
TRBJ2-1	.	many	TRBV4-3	TGCGCCAGCAGCCAAATCATGAGCTCCTACAATGAGCAGTTCTTC	CASSQIMSSYNEQFF
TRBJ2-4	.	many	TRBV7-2	TGTGCCAGCAGCTTAGAGAACATTCAGTACTTC	CASSLENIQYF
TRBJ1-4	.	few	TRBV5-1	TGCGCCAGCGCCTTGGGAGGGGCTAATGAAAAACTGTTTTTT	CASALGGANEKLFF
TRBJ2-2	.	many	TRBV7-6	TGTGCCAGCAGCTTAGTAACGGGGCCACTCTCTATTCCCGGGGAGCTGTTTTTT	CASSLVTGPLSIPGELFF
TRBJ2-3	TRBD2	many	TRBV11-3	TGTGCCAGCAGCACCTCGCCGGGAGGACCAGATACGCAGTATTTT	CASSTSPGGPDTQYF
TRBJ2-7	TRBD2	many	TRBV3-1	TGTGCCAGCAGCCATAGCAGCGGGGACGCCTACGAGCAGTACTTC	CASSHSSGDAYEQYF